The 17 T cell receptor beta chains listed next were all sequenced from one sample in a study of OX40 agonist ivuxolimab in advanced cancers. Profiling relied on immunoSEQ multiplex PCR, and the TCRdb table lists in-frame clones only, not all of them. The table shows 35,000 to 45,000 clones, with around 90% occurring only once. Here the sequenced sample was CD4+ or CD8+ T cells sorted from blood, taken in a trial of the OX40 agonist ivuxolimab. The receptors stem from an adult with an advanced solid tumor such as melanoma, head and neck, liver or kidney cancer.

This chain uses TRBV5-1 with TRBJ1-1; the D is unclear. The germline V gene encodes CDR1 SGHRS and CDR2 YFSETQ. Trimming took 2 bases from V and 1 from J, leaving 9 bases between them. The CDR3 is 14 amino acids. Here the CDR3 DNA reads TGCGCCAGCAGCTTTTCGGGTTCGAACACTGAAGCTTTCTTT. The encoded protein is CASSFSGSNTEAFF. The whole variable domain, filled in from reference TRBV5-1 and TRBJ1-1, reads KAGVTQTPRYLIKTRGQQVTLSCSPISGHRSVSWYQQTPGQGLQFLFEYFSETQRNKGNFPGRFSGRQFSNSRSEMNVSTLELGDSALYLCASSFSGSNTEAFFGQGTRLTVV.

The CDR3 sequence: CASSELYSNQPQHF. Here the CDR3 DNA reads TGTGCCAGCAGTGAACTTTATAGCAATCAGCCCCAGCATTTT. This sequence joins TRBV6-1 and TRBJ1-5; D call uncertain. Germline CDR1 reads MNHNS; CDR2 reads SASEGT. There are 14 residues in the CDR3. Trimming cost V 2 bases and J 0 bases, with 5 bases left between them.

V and J are TRBV5-6 and TRBJ2-2; tentative D call: TRBD1 (6 bases). This CDR3 spans 16 amino acids. Trimming stripped 3 bases from V and 1 base from J, with 13 bases between. The V gene's germline CDR1 is SGHDT and CDR2 YYEEEE. CDR3 residues: CASSSPRQENTGELFF. The CDR3 DNA reads as TGTGCCAGCAGCTCCCCAAGACAGGAGAACACCGGGGAGCTGTTTTTT.

The count of this clone is one. V gene TRBV4-1 combines with J gene TRBJ1-5; D gene ambiguous. V was clipped by 4 bases and J by 1 base, with 8 bases between them. The CDR3 contains 14 residues. Germline CDR1 and CDR2: MGHRA and YSYEKL. The CDR3 DNA reads TGCGCCAGCAGCCTCGGACTGAGCAATCAGCCCCAGCATTTT. Protein: CASSLGLSNQPQHF.

A word on this clone: One junction end does not reproduce the germline sequence, and a read error may be involved. The chain uses TRBV2 and TRBJ1-5; D call uncertain. The CDR3 loop spans 13 amino acids. Germline V gene sequence: CDR1 SNHLY, CDR2 FYNNEI. The CDR3 region has the DNA TGTGCCAGCACCTTCGCGGGGAATCAGTCCCAGCATTTT. Protein sequence: CASTFAGNQSQHF.

J is TRBJ1-5 and V is TRBV19; D remains ambiguous. V was clipped by 0 bases and J by 0 bases, with 6 bases between them. CDR1 and CDR2 from the germline V gene are LNHDA and SQIVND (reference sequence). There are 15 residues in the CDR3. CDR3: CASSIEQYSNQPQHF. The DNA of the CDR3 is TGTGCCAGTAGTATAGAACAGTATAGCAATCAGCCCCAGCATTTT.

This sequence joins TRBV4-3 and TRBJ2-3, with D perhaps TRBD2 (6 bases). The CDR3 loop spans 17 amino acids. Trimming removed 0 bases from V and 4 bases from J, with 17 bases in between. Germline CDR1 LGHNA, CDR2 YSLEER. The CDR3 region is CASSQDRWGVGADTQYF. CDR3 nucleotide sequence: TGCGCCAGCAGCCAAGATCGGTGGGGGGTTGGCGCAGATACGCAGTATTTT.

This chain uses TRBV27 with TRBJ2-1; 8 bases are shared with TRBD2. V gave up 4 bases and J gave up 8 bases; unmatched junction bases: 4. The germline V gene has CDR1 MNHEY and CDR2 SMNVEV (reference sequence). This CDR3 region has 13 residues. CDR3 region: CASSSRGGDEQFF. CDR3 coding DNA: TGTGCCAGCAGTTCCCGGGGGGGGGATGAGCAGTTCTTC.

This chain links TRBV28 with TRBJ1-5, with 10 bases matching TRBD1. Germline CDR1 is MDHEN and CDR2 is SYDVKM. V trimming: 6 bases; J trimming: 7 bases; junction bases outside the gene matches: 12. This CDR3 is built from 16 residues. In nucleotides, the CDR3 is TGTGCCAGCAGCCAAACCCGGACAGGGGGAAGGCAGCCCCAGCATTTT. Protein: CASSQTRTGGRQPQHF.

The genes are TRBV19 and TRBJ1-2; tentative D call: TRBD1 (6 bases). Germline values: CDR1 LNHDA, CDR2 SQIVND (reference sequence). Trimming removed 10 bases at V and 8 bases at J, with 17 bases between. The CDR3 sequence is 12 residues long. In DNA, the CDR3 is TGTGCCACCCCGTCCCCGGGGGGCGGCTACACCTTC. It specifies CATPSPGGGYTF.

The chain joins TRBV27 to TRBJ2-3; TRBD2 matches 7 bases. The CDR3 runs 15 residues. Germline CDR1 MNHEY, CDR2 SMNVEV (reference sequence). Trimming at V came to 2 bases and at J to 4 bases, leaving 6 bases not matched to a gene. Written as DNA, the CDR3 is TGTGCCAGCAGTTTAATGGCGGGAGTCTCAGATACGCAGTATTTT. Amino acids: CASSLMAGVSDTQYF.

The V and J genes are TRBV9 and TRBJ2-1; 11 positions agree with TRBD2. The CDR3 loop spans 17 amino acids. The germline gives CDR1 SGDLS, CDR2 YYNGEE. J gave up 8 bases and V 2 bases, and 12 bases lay outside the gene matches. CDR3 coding DNA: TGTGCCAGCAGCGTCGACGTTAGCGGGAGGGCCCTGCATGAGCAGTTCTTC. Translated, it gives CASSVDVSGRALHEQFF.

The rearrangement uses TRBV27 and TRBJ1-4; possibly TRBD1 for D (5 bases). The germline V gene encodes CDR1 MNHEY and CDR2 SMNVEV (reference sequence). The CDR3 is made up of 13 amino acids. Trimming left V 5 bases short and J 12 bases short, with 16 bases between. Here the CDR3 DNA reads TGTGCCAGCAGTAGGTTTTTGGGGGGGGAACTGTTTTTT. Residues: CASSRFLGGELFF.

J is TRBJ2-5 and V is TRBV29-1; tentative D call: TRBD1 (6 bases). The CDR3 has 12 residues. The V end lost 3 bases, the J end lost 5 bases, and 10 bases lay between the germline ends. Per germline, CDR1 SQVTM and CDR2 ANQGSEA. CDR3 in amino acids: CSVDRGEETQYF. CDR3 DNA: TGCAGCGTTGACAGGGGTGAGGAGACCCAGTACTTC.

The chain employs TRBV5-4 and TRBJ2-7; the match to TRBD1 covers 7 bases. Germline V gene lookup returns CDR1 SGHNT and CDR2 YYREEE (reference sequence). Losses at the gene ends were 4 bases for V and 2 bases for J; bases not matched to a gene: 3. There are 13 residues in the CDR3. CDR3 loop: CASSQDRTYEQYF. DNA for the CDR3: TGTGCCAGCAGCCAGGACAGGACCTACGAGCAGTACTTC.

The chain links TRBV6-5 to TRBJ1-2; D is unresolved. The V end was cut by 5 bases, the J end by 4 bases, with 11 bases between. Germline CDR1 is MNHEY and CDR2 is SVGAGI. This CDR3 region has 13 residues. Written as DNA, the CDR3 is TGTGCCAGCAGTAAAACAAAACTCTATGGCTACACCTTC. Its translation is CASSKTKLYGYTF.

This chain connects TRBV6-5 to TRBJ2-5, with TRBD2 identical over 7 bases. This CDR3 has 15 residues. Germline values: CDR1 MNHEY, CDR2 SVGAGI. With V trimmed by 2 bases and J by 0 bases, 3 bases remained unmatched. The CDR3 DNA reads TGTGCCAGCAGTTACCTCGGGAGGTACCAAGAGACCCAGTACTTC. Its translation is CASSYLGRYQETQYF.